This entry lists 27 T cell receptor beta chains sequenced from one sample in a study of T cells in Graves' hyperthyroidism and ophthalmopathy. TCR beta CDR3 region amplification was performed from RNA transcripts. The primer set for the first-round RT-PCR of the TCR CDR3 was HTBI. TCRdb used MiXCR to reprocess the multiplex PCR reads, holding one entry per CDR3 protein. This sample has approximately 320,000 distinct CDR3 sequences, with around 16% found just once. Sequencing was carried out using blood. The receptors here all came from a man between 25 and 39 years old with Graves' hyperthyroidism.

This clonotype was observed many times. The chain uses TRBV6-1 and TRBJ1-5, with D perhaps TRBD1 (6 bases). The CDR3 length is 15 residues. Germline V lookup: CDR1 MNHNS, CDR2 SASEGT. The V end lost 6 bases, the J end lost 2 bases, and 14 bases lay between the germline ends. The CDR3 is CASRTTGWGNQPQHF. The CDR3 nucleotides read TGTGCCAGCAGAACGACAGGCTGGGGCAATCAGCCCCAGCATTTT.

This clonotype turned up a few times. The chain employs TRBV30 and TRBJ1-1; D remains unclear. The CDR3 contains 13 residues. Trimming removed 3 bases from V and 2 bases from J, with 10 bases in between. The germline CDR1 and CDR2 sequences are GTSNPN and SVGIG (reference sequence). In DNA, the CDR3 is TGTGCCTGGAGGCGGTCTCTTAACACTGAAGCTTTCTTT. It translates to CAWRRSLNTEAFF.

Ten or more counts support this clonotype. V is TRBV29-1 and J is TRBJ1-2, with 8 bases fitting TRBD1. J gave up 1 base and V 5 bases, and 6 bases lay outside the gene matches. The CDR3 has 14 amino acids. Germline assignment: CDR1 SQVTM and CDR2 ANQGSEA. The CDR3: CSVYQGASNYGYTF. The CDR3 DNA reads as TGCAGCGTTTATCAGGGGGCGAGTAACTATGGCTACACCTTC.

At least ten counts were recorded for this clonotype. The chain uses TRBV18 and TRBJ2-1; D unclear. Trimming pared 2 bases from V and 6 bases from J, leaving 8 bases between. CDR1 and CDR2 from the germline V gene are KGHSH and LQKENI. This CDR3 region has 13 residues. The CDR3 sequence is CASSPSSLNEQFF. CDR3 nucleotide sequence: TGTGCCAGCTCACCATCAAGCCTCAATGAGCAGTTCTTC.

The rearrangement links TRBV27 to TRBJ2-3, with a possible D match to TRBD2 (7 bases). CDR1 is MNHEY, CDR2 SMNVEV, per germline (reference sequence). This CDR3 is 13 amino acids long. V shed 5 bases and J shed 4 bases, with 10 bases lying between them. The CDR3 DNA reads as TGTGCCAGCAGTGAGGGGGGGTCAGATACGCAGTATTTT. Its translation: CASSEGGSDTQYF.

As to this clonotype: A much larger clonotype is one base distant, so this may be a read error. The V gene is TRBV12-5, the J gene TRBJ2-2, with D maybe TRBD1 (5 bases). Trimming removed 4 bases from V and 11 bases from J, with 11 bases in between. Germline-derived CDR1 and CDR2 are LGHNT and FRNRAP. This CDR3 spans 12 amino acids. The CDR3 sequence is CASGSGAPELFF. The CDR3 region has the DNA TGTGCTAGTGGTTCTGGGGCTCCTGAGCTGTTTTTT.

This clonotype was seen ten or more times. The chain joins TRBV19 to TRBJ2-7; the D call may be TRBD1 or TRBD2 (5 bases each). CDR3 length: 14 amino acids. Per the germline V gene, CDR1 is LNHDA and CDR2 is SQIVND (reference sequence). Between the trimmed V and J ends, which lost 6 bases and 2 bases, there was a span of 14 bases. The CDR3: CASSGANPAYEQYF. The CDR3 DNA is TGTGCCAGTAGCGGGGCGAACCCCGCCTACGAGCAGTACTTC.

In this sample, this clonotype turned up many times. The gene calls are TRBV7-3 and TRBJ2-7; possible D gene TRBD2, 6 bases. The V gene's germline CDR1 is SGHTA and CDR2 FQGTGA. V gave up 1 base and J gave up 5 bases, with 9 bases separating them. The CDR3 is 13 amino acids. CDR3 nucleotides: TGTGCCAGCAGCTTAAATGGGGAGGACGAGCAGTACTTC. Amino acid sequence: CASSLNGEDEQYF.

This clonotype was detected ten times or more. The chain recombines TRBV20-1 with TRBJ2-1, with D possibly called TRBD1 or TRBD2 (9 bases each). The CDR3 extends over 16 amino acids. V lost 6 bases, J lost 6 bases, and 24 bases lay in between. Germline assignment: CDR1 DFQATT and CDR2 SNEGSKA (reference sequence). CDR3 nucleotide sequence: TGCAGTGCGGCGGGGGGGGTGACAGGGGGTCGCAATGAGCAGTTCTTC. This translates into CSAAGGVTGGRNEQFF.

Worth noting for this clonotype: A much larger clone lies one base from this, so it may be a read error. As the CDR3 is not closed by the conserved phenylalanine or tryptophan, this likely results from a read error. This chain uses TRBV5-1 with TRBJ2-3; D gene unclear. The CDR3 spans 14 residues. Germline V gene lookup returns CDR1 SGHRS and CDR2 YFSETQ. The V gene lost 4 bases and the J gene lost 2 bases, with 11 bases spanning the gap. The CDR3 here is CASSPSTHTDTQYL. Written as DNA, the CDR3 is TGCGCCAGCAGCCCTAGTACCCACACAGATACGCAGTATCTT.

This clonotype appeared many times. J is TRBJ2-7 and V is TRBV28, with unresolved D. Trimming stripped 5 bases from V and 1 base from J, with 9 bases between. Germline V gene data show CDR1 as MDHEN and CDR2 as SYDVKM. The CDR3 spans 13 residues. This CDR3 is CASSVRISYEQYF. The CDR3 DNA reads as TGTGCCAGCAGTGTTCGCATTTCCTACGAGCAGTACTTC.

The gene calls are TRBV2 and TRBJ1-4, with 10 bases aligning to TRBD1. The trim removed 8 bases at V and 5 bases at J, leaving 8 bases unmatched. CDR1 is SNHLY and CDR2 is FYNNEI in the germline V gene. CDR3 length: 15 amino acids. CDR3 nucleotides: TGTGCCAGCGGCCTGACAGGGGGCCTCAATGAAAAACTGTTTTTT. Amino acids: CASGLTGGLNEKLFF.

This clonotype has at least ten counts. The rearrangement uses TRBV11-2 and TRBJ1-1, with D uncertain. V lost 1 base and J 0 bases, leaving 12 bases between the germline ends. Germline V gives CDR1 SGHAT, CDR2 FQNNGV. The CDR3 runs to 16 residues. The CDR3 reads CASSLVGSPMNTEAFF. The CDR3 DNA follows: TGTGCCAGCAGCTTAGTAGGGAGCCCTATGAACACTGAAGCTTTCTTT.

This clonotype was observed a handful of times. The J gene is TRBJ2-1, the V gene TRBV7-9; perhaps D is TRBD1 or TRBD2 (5 bases each). CDR1 is SEHNR, CDR2 FQNEAQ, per germline (reference sequence). V was pared by 5 bases and J by 2 bases, with 19 bases between. The CDR3 runs 17 residues. CDR3 region: CASSQGTRAPPYNEQFF. CDR3 DNA sequence: TGTGCCAGCAGCCAAGGGACCAGGGCCCCCCCCTACAATGAGCAGTTCTTC.

This clonotype was seen at least ten times. V is TRBV5-1 and J is TRBJ2-1; D possibly corresponds to TRBD2 (6 bases). CDR1 and CDR2 from the germline V gene are SGHRS and YFSETQ. This CDR3 is 14 amino acids long. Trimming took off 2 bases at V and 5 bases at J, with 11 bases between the two ends. CDR3 bases: TGCGCCAGCAGCTTAAGGACGGGAGACAATGAGCAGTTCTTC. Protein product: CASSLRTGDNEQFF.

This clonotype showed up many times. The gene calls are TRBV12-3 or TRBV12-4 and TRBJ2-5; D is uncertain. The V gene lost 6 bases and the J gene lost 6 bases, with 14 bases spanning the gap. This CDR3 contains 13 residues. The CDR3 sequence is CASSHSGPQTQYF. The CDR3 DNA reads as TGTGCCAGCAGCCACTCCGGGCCTCAGACCCAGTACTTC.

The rearrangement joins TRBV12-3 or TRBV12-4 to TRBJ1-5; TRBD1 agrees at 9 bases. With V trimmed by 6 bases and J by 6 bases, 9 bases remained unmatched. The CDR3 is 15 amino acids. Written as DNA, the CDR3 is TGTGCCAGCAGCCTTGGGACAGGGTGGGTTCAGCCCCAGCATTTT. It specifies CASSLGTGWVQPQHF.

This clonotype was picked up many times. The rearrangement joins TRBV5-1 to TRBJ1-3; no reliable D call. CDR1 and CDR2 (germline): SGHRS, YFSETQ. Trimming removed 4 bases at V and 3 bases at J, with 11 bases between. The CDR3 extends over 14 amino acids. CDR3 nucleotide sequence: TGCGCCAGCAGCGACTCGGACGGTGGAAACACCATATATTTT. Residues: CASSDSDGGNTIYF. The entire variable domain, with the rest obtained from reference TRBV5-1 and TRBJ1-3, is as follows: KAGVTQTPRYLIKTRGQQVTLSCSPISGHRSVSWYQQTPGQGLQFLFEYFSETQRNKGNFPGRFSGRQFSNSRSEMNVSTLELGDSALYLCASSDSDGGNTIYFGEGSWLTVV.

This clonotype has at least ten counts. The rearrangement links TRBV5-1 to TRBJ2-5; D is perhaps TRBD2 (6 bases). This CDR3 is 14 amino acids long. V was trimmed by 6 bases and J by 5 bases, leaving 17 bases between them. CDR1 is SGHRS, CDR2 YFSETQ, per germline. CDR3 loop: CASKFSGGAETQYF. For the CDR3, the DNA is TGCGCCAGCAAGTTTTCGGGCGGGGCGGAGACCCAGTACTTC.

This clonotype was detected many times. The chain links TRBV7-2 to TRBJ2-4; 8 nucleotides agree with TRBD1. Germline CDR1 and CDR2: SGHTA and FQGNSA. The CDR3 runs to 14 residues. Germline trimming cut 5 bases from V and 6 bases from J; bases unmatched to any gene: 6. CDR3 sequence reads: CASSRQGLLNIQYF. The CDR3 DNA sequence: TGTGCCAGCAGCAGACAGGGGCTTCTAAACATTCAGTACTTC.

This clonotype has just a few counts. The rearrangement joins TRBV5-1 to TRBJ1-4; 10 nucleotides match TRBD1. The CDR3 is made up of 15 amino acids. V was clipped by 2 bases and J by 6 bases; unmatched bases: 4. The germline gives CDR1 SGHRS, CDR2 YFSETQ. The CDR3 here is CASSLSGTGDEKLFF. The DNA of the CDR3 is TGCGCCAGCAGCTTATCCGGGACAGGGGATGAAAAACTGTTTTTT.

This clonotype showed up just a few times. CDR3 DNA: TGTGCCAGCAGCTTATTTGGGGAGAGCTCCTATAATTCACCCCTCCACTTT. Protein: CASSLFGESSYNSPLHF. The V gene is TRBV11-3, the J gene TRBJ1-6; D unclear. V was trimmed by 2 bases and J by 0 bases, leaving 11 bases between them. Germline V CDR1 and CDR2: SGHNT, YENEEA. This CDR3 region has 17 residues.

This clonotype was seen a handful of times. J is TRBJ2-7 and V is TRBV18; perhaps TRBD1 as D (6 bases). The length of the CDR3 is 13 residues. V lost 6 bases and J lost 5, with 14 bases in between. In germline, CDR1 is KGHSH, CDR2 LQKENI. The CDR3 DNA is TGTGCCAGCTCTACCAGCAGGGACAACGAGCAGTACTTC. This encodes CASSTSRDNEQYF.

This clonotype was detected many times. The chain couples TRBV12-5 to TRBJ1-3; D not certain. The V end was cut by 5 bases, the J end by 2 bases, with 16 bases between. The CDR3 covers 16 residues. Germline CDR1 is LGHNT and CDR2 is FRNRAP. CDR3 bases: TGTGCTAGTGGTCCATTATCTGTTACGACTGGAAACACCATATATTTT. It codes for CASGPLSVTTGNTIYF.

This clonotype was detected ten times or more. The chain links TRBV30 to TRBJ2-5; TRBD1 is a possible D gene (6 bases). Between the trimmed V and J ends, which lost 5 bases and 2 bases, there was a span of 15 bases. The CDR3 sequence is 14 residues long. The germline V gene encodes CDR1 GTSNPN and CDR2 SVGIG (reference sequence). CDR3 coding DNA: TGTGCCTGGGAAAAGGGAACAGGGCAAGAGACCCAGTACTTC. Amino acid sequence: CAWEKGTGQETQYF.

This clonotype appeared a few times. The chain combines TRBV2 with TRBJ2-2, with D perhaps assigned TRBD1 or TRBD2 (6 bases each). The length of the CDR3 is 13 residues. V lost 1 base, J lost 13 bases, and 13 bases lay in between. Germline lookup yields CDR1 SNHLY and CDR2 FYNNEI. Written as DNA, the CDR3 is TGTGCCAGCAGTGAAGGAACCGGGGGCGGGCTGTTTTTT. Translated: CASSEGTGGGLFF.

At least ten counts were recorded for this clonotype. The chain employs TRBV11-2 and TRBJ2-1; TRBD2 agrees at 11 bases. This CDR3 contains 14 residues. Germline V gene sequence: CDR1 SGHAT, CDR2 FQNNGV. V gave up 8 bases and J gave up 4 bases; unmatched junction bases: 4. In DNA, the CDR3 is TGTGCCAGCGAGCTAGCGGGGGGTTACAATGAGCAGTTCTTC. Its translation is CASELAGGYNEQFF.